This TCR beta chain was found in a study of molecular identifiers for immune sequencing clone quantification. This clonotype was counted ten times or more. Naive CD8 T cells, phenotype CD8+CD4-CCR7+CD45RA+, were sorted. The germline V gene has CDR1 GTSNPN and CDR2 SVGIG (reference sequence). The length of the CDR3 is 13 residues. V dropped 2 bases and J dropped 2 bases, with 10 bases sitting between them. Each CDR3 protein gets one entry after TCRdb re-called the PCR reads with MiXCR. The sample has approximately 41,000 distinct CDR3 sequences; roughly a fifth are singletons. V gene TRBV30 combines with J gene TRBJ2-7; possible D gene TRBD2, 5 bases. The TCR was taken from a human donor in good health. Some libraries in this study had Jurkat cell RNA spiked in. The sample comprised naive CD8+ T cells from blood, with Jurkat cell RNA spiked in. Regarding subset: FACS-sorted CD8+CD4-CCR7+CD45RA+ naive T cells. CDR3 in DNA: TGTGCCTGGAGTCCCGGGGTTACCTACGAGCAGTACTTC. It encodes CAWSPGVTYEQYF. The entire variable domain, with the rest obtained from reference TRBV30 and TRBJ2-7, is as follows: SQTIHQWPATLVQPVGSPLSLECTVEGTSNPNLYWYRQAAGRGLQLLFYSVGIGQISSEVPQNLSASRPQDRQFILSSKKLLLSDSGFYLCAWSPGVTYEQYFGPGTRLTVT.